Listed below are T cell receptor beta chains from one sample, sequenced in a study of blood T cell repertoires in COVID-19. Assay used: immunoSEQ multiplex PCR; TCRdb lists only in-frame clones, some missing. The repertoire has roughly 73,000 clones, 70% to 80% of them found once; the top ten carry 15% to 17%. Material for sequencing was peripheral blood. The receptors derive from a human donor in a cohort sampled during active COVID-19. The CDR3 runs from the conserved cysteine through the conserved F or W. D genes are given only for firm matches. For some rows the clone size is stated as once, few or many, or as a class when expanded; others skip it.

length | size | D | J | V | CDR3 | DNA
14 | . | TRBD2 | TRBJ2-5 | TRBV6-2/TRBV6-3 | CASSRLAVQETQYF | TGTGCCAGCAGCCGACTAGCGGTCCAAGAGACCCAGTACTTC
16 | . | TRBD2 | TRBJ2-3 | TRBV15 | CATSRGLAGEADTQYF | TGTGCCACCAGCAGAGGGCTAGCGGGAGAAGCAGATACGCAGTATTTT
16 | few | TRBD2 | TRBJ2-7 | TRBV7-2 | CASSFRTSGFAYEQYF | TGTGCCAGCAGCTTTAGGACTAGCGGATTTGCCTACGAGCAGTACTTC
15 | . | TRBD2 | TRBJ2-5 | TRBV24-1 | CATSDFTGGRETQYF | TGTGCCACCAGTGATTTTACGGGGGGGCGAGAGACCCAGTACTTC
15 | . | . | TRBJ2-7 | TRBV2 | CASSEQGRKAYEQYF | TGTGCCAGCAGTGAACAGGGCCGTAAGGCCTACGAGCAGTACTTC
14 | once | . | TRBJ2-7 | TRBV6-4 | CASTLLAIAYEQYF | TGTGCCAGCACCCTCCTAGCGATCGCCTACGAGCAGTACTTC
15 | . | TRBD2 | TRBJ2-3 | TRBV5-1 | CASSPTSGNQDTQYF | TGCGCCAGCAGCCCTACTAGCGGGAACCAAGATACGCAGTATTTT
16 | . | TRBD1 | TRBJ1-4 | TRBV5-1 | CASSLGGLTGREKLFF | TGCGCCAGCAGCTTGGGGGGATTGACAGGGCGTGAAAAACTGTTTTTT
15 | once | TRBD2 | TRBJ2-3 | TRBV5-4 | CASAPGGRAPDTQYF | TGTGCCAGCGCCCCGGGCGGGAGGGCCCCAGATACGCAGTATTTT
13 | . | . | TRBJ2-5 | TRBV7-7 | CASSLDDGSSQYF | TGTGCTAGCAGCTTAGACGACGGGAGTTCCCAGTACTTC
13 | . | . | TRBJ2-7 | TRBV3-1/TRBV3-2 | CASGWSATYEQYF | TGTGCCAGCGGCTGGAGCGCTACCTACGAGCAGTACTTC
14 | . | . | TRBJ2-1 | TRBV6-5 | CASTGRGSYNEQFF | TGTGCCAGCACGGGCAGGGGCTCCTACAATGAGCAGTTCTTC
18 | . | TRBD2 | TRBJ2-7 | TRBV7-2 | CASSLETGGLALSYEQYF | TGTGCCAGCAGCTTAGAAACTGGGGGACTAGCTCTTTCCTACGAGCAGTACTTC
15 | once | TRBD1 | TRBJ1-4 | TRBV3-1/TRBV3-2 | CASSLTGQRNEKLFF | TGTGCCAGCAGCCTAACGGGACAGAGAAATGAAAAACTGTTTTTT
13 | many | . | TRBJ2-7 | TRBV2 | CASRELVSYEQYF | TGTGCCAGCAGAGAACTAGTGTCCTACGAGCAGTACTTC
15 | . | TRBD1 | TRBJ1-2 | TRBV7-2 | CASSLVGTGPYGYTF | TGTGCCAGCAGCTTAGTTGGGACAGGCCCCTATGGCTACACCTTC
13 | . | . | TRBJ1-1 | TRBV7-2 | CASSRGLNTEAFF | TGTGCCAGCAGCCGCGGTCTGAACACTGAAGCTTTCTTT
13 | . | . | TRBJ2-5 | TRBV12-3/TRBV12-4 | CASQQGIGETQYF | TGTGCCAGCCAGCAGGGGATTGGAGAGACCCAGTACTTC
15 | . | . | TRBJ2-7 | TRBV6-5 | CASSYSRASEYEQYF | TGTGCCAGCAGTTACTCAAGGGCTAGCGAGTACGAGCAGTACTTC
11 | . | . | TRBJ2-2 | TRBV3-1/TRBV3-2 | CATGGTGELFF | TGTGCCACCGGGGGTACCGGGGAGCTGTTTTTT
12 | . | . | TRBJ1-1 | TRBV29-1 | CSVEAWGAEAFF | TGCAGCGTTGAGGCCTGGGGGGCTGAAGCTTTCTTT
15 | . | TRBD2 | TRBJ2-7 | TRBV19 | CASSKGTSFGDEQYF | TGTGCCAGTAGTAAAGGGACTAGCTTTGGGGACGAGCAGTACTTC
18 | few | TRBD2 | TRBJ2-1 | TRBV19 | CASSIGTGLAGVRNEQFF | TGTGCCAGTAGTATCGGGACGGGGCTAGCGGGAGTCAGAAATGAGCAGTTCTTC
16 | . | TRBD2 | TRBJ2-7 | TRBV5-4 | CASSSGTSGRTYEQYF | TGTGCCAGCAGCTCGGGGACTAGCGGACGTACCTACGAGCAGTACTTC
17 | . | TRBD1 | TRBJ1-1 | TRBV7-9 | CASSYRDSRFMNTEAFF | TGTGCCAGCAGTTACCGGGACAGTCGATTCATGAACACTGAAGCTTTCTTT
14 | . | . | TRBJ2-2 | TRBV27 | CASSLARNTGELFF | TGTGCCAGCAGTTTAGCCAGGAACACCGGGGAGCTGTTTTTT
15 | once | . | TRBJ2-2 | TRBV30 | CARRQRHPNTGELFF | TGTGCCCGCAGACAACGACATCCCAACACCGGGGAGCTGTTTTTT
14 | once | . | TRBJ2-7 | TRBV10-2 | CASNNRFSSYEQYF | TGCGCCAGCAATAACAGGTTCAGCTCCTACGAGCAGTACTTC
16 | . | TRBD1 | TRBJ2-3 | TRBV5-6 | CASSSPWDRGGVEQYF | TGTGCCAGCAGCTCGCCCTGGGACAGGGGAGGCGTAGAGCAGTATTTT
14 | . | . | TRBJ2-7 | TRBV6-2/TRBV6-3 | CASSYGQVSYEQYF | TGTGCCAGCAGTTACGGGCAGGTCTCCTACGAGCAGTACTTC
15 | . | . | TRBJ1-5 | TRBV6-1 | CASSENRGSNQPQHF | TGTGCCAGCAGTGAGAACCGGGGTAGCAATCAGCCCCAGCATTTT
15 | . | . | TRBJ2-6 | TRBV18 | CASSPSGTGANVLTF | TGTGCCAGCTCACCGTCAGGAACTGGGGCCAACGTCCTGACTTTC
13 | few | TRBD2 | TRBJ2-1 | TRBV5-1 | CASSLSRENEQFF | TGCGCCAGCAGCTTATCGCGGGAGAATGAGCAGTTCTTC
11 | . | . | TRBJ1-4 | TRBV7-9 | CASSGYEKLFF | TGTGCCAGCAGCGGCTATGAAAAACTGTTTTTT
15 | . | TRBD1 | TRBJ1-6 | TRBV11-2 | CASSSDRDINSPLHF | TGTGCCAGCAGCTCTGACAGGGACATTAACTCACCCCTCCACTTT
17 | . | . | TRBJ2-3 | TRBV5-4 | CASSLPPLGGGTDTQYF | TGTGCCAGCAGCTTGCCGCCCTTAGGCGGTGGCACAGATACGCAGTATTTT
12 | . | TRBD1 | TRBJ1-1 | TRBV19 | CATGTGGPEAFF | TGTGCCACCGGGACAGGGGGTCCTGAAGCTTTCTTT
17 | . | TRBD2 | TRBJ2-2 | TRBV4-2 | CASSPGTSASNTGELFF | TGTGCCAGCAGCCCGGGGACTAGCGCTTCGAACACCGGGGAGCTGTTTTTT
14 | . | TRBD2 | TRBJ2-2 | TRBV5-1 | CASSPSGNTGELFF | TGCGCCAGCAGCCCTAGCGGGAACACCGGGGAGCTGTTTTTT
15 | once | . | TRBJ1-3 | TRBV5-1 | CASNRDGSSGNTIYF | TGCGCCAGCAATCGGGACGGGAGCTCTGGAAACACCATATATTTT
14 | . | TRBD1 | TRBJ2-7 | TRBV19 | CASSTGQGAYEQYF | TGTGCCAGTAGTACCGGACAGGGGGCCTACGAGCAGTACTTC
15 | . | . | TRBJ2-7 | TRBV6-2/TRBV6-3 | CASSYPGTISYEQYF | TGTGCCAGCAGTTACCCCGGGACAATCTCCTACGAGCAGTACTTC
17 | few | TRBD1 | TRBJ1-2 | TRBV27 | CASSLTGVVLANYGYTF | TGTGCCAGCAGTTTAACAGGGGTGGTTCTTGCTAACTATGGCTACACCTTC
14 | . | . | TRBJ2-2 | TRBV10-1 | CASSERTETGELFF | TGCGCCAGCAGTGAGAGGACAGAGACCGGGGAGCTGTTTTTT
19 | few | TRBD1 | TRBJ1-5 | TRBV24-1 | CATSDRIGDRYYSNQPQHF | TGTGCCACCAGTGACCGTATCGGGGACAGGTATTATAGCAATCAGCCCCAGCATTTT
15 | once | TRBD1 | TRBJ2-7 | TRBV3-1/TRBV3-2 | CASSQTGGSGYEQYF | TGTGCCAGCAGTCAGACAGGGGGCTCGGGTTACGAGCAGTACTTC
13 | few | . | TRBJ1-1 | TRBV5-4 | CASSFNRETEAFF | TGTGCCAGCAGCTTTAACAGGGAGACTGAAGCTTTCTTT
15 | . | . | TRBJ2-7 | TRBV7-6 | CASSQVPGSNYEQYF | TGTGCCAGCAGCCAAGTGCCCGGGAGTAACTACGAGCAGTACTTC
14 | . | . | TRBJ1-1 | TRBV6-5 | CASSPTPRNTEAFF | TGTGCCAGCAGCCCCACCCCTAGAAACACTGAAGCTTTCTTT
15 | . | TRBD2 | TRBJ2-7 | TRBV5-4 | CASRPGLAETYEQYF | TGTGCCAGCAGACCCGGACTAGCGGAGACCTACGAGCAGTACTTC
19 | . | TRBD2 | TRBJ2-5 | TRBV11-2 | CASSPGGTSGSLISGAQYF | TGTGCCAGCAGCCCAGGGGGGACTAGCGGGAGTCTAATTTCTGGGGCCCAGTACTTC